This T cell receptor (beta chain) was obtained from a study of cytomegalovirus exposure and HLA in healthy donors. Study-wide results and caveats: Reports described diagnosis of cytomegalovirus status by the classifier as highly specific and sensitive.

Both 60 Vbeta primers and 13 Jbeta primers went into the PCR. Here immunoSEQ multiplex PCR was the method, and the copy in TCRdb shows in-frame clones only, minus some. The table records some 130,000 clones, around 80% of them present only once. For this clone: Its target is not known.

The V gene lost 5 bases and the J gene lost 3 bases, with 13 bases spanning the gap. The CDR3 is made up of 14 amino acids. Germline assignment: CDR1 SEHNR and CDR2 FQNEAQ (reference sequence). The specimen sequenced was PBMCs. The TCR originated in a man aged 30-40 years in good health and CMV-seronegative. The V gene is TRBV7-9, the J gene TRBJ1-1, with no clear D. The CDR3 nucleotides are TGTGCCAGCAGCCCCGAGGAGTTCGACACTGAAGCTTTCTTT. Amino acid sequence: CASSPEEFDTEAFF.